A single sample is the source of the 31 T cell receptor beta chains below, sequenced in a study of T cell responses to AZD1222 COVID-19 vaccine. Some clones are missing from TCRdb's copy, which holds only in-frame ones; the method was immunoSEQ multiplex PCR. Counted here are around 120,000 clones, around 90% occurring once; the ten biggest clones make up under 20%. Sample: peripheral blood, taken on day 0 of MenACWY control vaccination. These receptors came from an adult in good health.

This chain links TRBV28 with TRBJ2-7; D is perhaps TRBD1 (5 bases). The germline gives CDR1 MDHEN, CDR2 SYDVKM. V lost 4 bases and J 3 bases, leaving 19 bases between the germline ends. This CDR3 comprises 16 residues. This CDR3 reads CASSYLGQPSGYEQYF. For the CDR3, the DNA is TGTGCCAGCAGTTATCTGGGGCAACCATCGGGCTACGAGCAGTACTTC.

This chain links TRBV28 with TRBJ1-4; 8 positions match TRBD1. CDR3 length: 13 amino acids. Germline V lookup: CDR1 MDHEN, CDR2 SYDVKM. V lost 6 bases, J lost 7 bases, and 4 bases stayed unmatched. The CDR3 DNA sequence: TGTGCCAGCAGCCAGGACAGGGTTGAAAAACTGTTTTTT. Its protein product is CASSQDRVEKLFF.

The chain recombines TRBV28 with TRBJ1-2; TRBD1 is a possible D gene (6 bases). V was cut by 2 bases and J by 4 bases, with 14 bases left in between. The CDR3 covers 15 residues. From germline, CDR1 is MDHEN and CDR2 SYDVKM. CDR3 in amino acids: CASSLGGGAPYGYTF. The CDR3, as DNA: TGTGCCAGCAGTTTAGGGGGGGGCGCTCCCTATGGCTACACCTTC.

The chain carries TRBV11-2 and TRBJ2-7, with TRBD1 matching over 10 bases. The CDR3 is 16 residues long. The J segment lost 2 bases and the V segment lost 6 bases, leaving 10 bases of the junction unmatched. CDR1 is SGHAT and CDR2 is FQNNGV in the germline V gene. The CDR3 DNA is TGTGCCAGCAGATTGACTCCGGGACAGGGGACCTACGAGCAGTACTTC. Its protein product is CASRLTPGQGTYEQYF.

This chain uses TRBV2 with TRBJ1-1; D uncertain. Germline V gene sequence: CDR1 SNHLY, CDR2 FYNNEI. This CDR3 comprises 13 residues. The V gene lost 9 bases and the J gene lost 6 bases, with 17 bases spanning the gap. CDR3 protein: CASKGPLPAEAFF. CDR3 sequence (DNA): TGTGCCAGTAAAGGGCCCCTTCCCGCTGAAGCTTTCTTT.

V usage is TRBV24-1 and J usage is TRBJ1-4; D unresolved. V lost 6 bases and J lost 0, with 7 bases in between. CDR3 size: 14 residues. From germline, CDR1 is KGHDR and CDR2 SFDVKD. The CDR3 DNA reads as TGTGCCACCAGTTCAGGCGCAACTAATGAAAAACTGTTTTTT. It encodes CATSSGATNEKLFF.

The chain has TRBV13 and TRBJ2-1; 12 bases fit TRBD2. Germline V gene sequence: CDR1 PRHDT, CDR2 FYEKMQ (reference sequence). With V trimmed by 5 bases and J by 9 bases, 14 bases remained unmatched. The CDR3 spans 17 residues. Here the CDR3 reads CASSPTRLAGVGGEQFF. As DNA, the CDR3 is TGTGCCAGCAGCCCTACCCGACTAGCGGGAGTGGGTGGTGAGCAGTTCTTC.

This clone ranks as medium-sized (0.01 to 0.1%). The V and J genes are TRBV5-4 and TRBJ1-1; possible D gene TRBD1, 5 bases. Trimming took 9 bases from V and 4 from J, leaving 16 bases between them. CDR3 size: 13 residues. Germline loops: CDR1 SGHNT, CDR2 YYREEE (reference sequence). The CDR3 DNA sequence: TGTGCCATGGGGGATTTGTCGGGCACTGAAGCTTTCTTT. It is translated as CAMGDLSGTEAFF.

J is TRBJ1-1 and V is TRBV11-2; D might be TRBD1 (5 bases). Germline V lookup: CDR1 SGHAT, CDR2 FQNNGV. The V end was cut by 5 bases, the J end by 1 base, with 20 bases between. The CDR3 length is 17 residues. The CDR3 DNA is TGTGCCAGCAGCCATGGGGCGTGGGAAGTAACGAACACTGAAGCTTTCTTT. This codes for CASSHGAWEVTNTEAFF. Together with reference TRBV11-2 and TRBJ1-1, the CDR3 gives the full variable domain: EAGVAQSPRYKIIEKRQSVAFWCNPISGHATLYWYQQILGQGPKLLIQFQNNGVVDDSQLPKDRFSAERLKGVDSTLKIQPAKLEDSAVYLCASSHGAWEVTNTEAFFGQGTRLTVV.

The chain employs TRBV2 and TRBJ1-3; D uncertain. Per germline, CDR1 SNHLY and CDR2 FYNNEI. The CDR3 totals 15 residues. Trimming pared 2 bases from V and 0 bases from J, leaving 8 bases between. CDR3 in amino acids: CASSEREVSGNTIYF. DNA of the CDR3: TGTGCCAGCAGTGAAAGGGAGGTCTCTGGAAACACCATATATTTT.

The J gene is TRBJ2-1, the V gene TRBV27; TRBD2 matches 8 bases. The V segment lost 2 bases and the J segment 8 bases; nucleotides outside the gene matches: 5. CDR1 MNHEY and CDR2 SMNVEV come from the germline V gene (reference sequence). CDR3 size: 14 residues. The CDR3 sequence is CASSLGLANDEQFF. The DNA for the CDR3 is TGTGCCAGCAGTTTAGGACTAGCTAACGATGAGCAGTTCTTC.

The CDR3 spells CASSQGVDTEAFF. The CDR3 bases are TGTGCCAGCAGCCAAGGAGTGGACACTGAAGCTTTCTTT. This chain uses TRBV3-1 (or the pseudogene TRBV3-2) with TRBJ1-1; D gene uncertain. CDR1 and CDR2 (germline): LGHDT, YNNKEL (reference sequence). V lost 1 base, J lost 3 bases, and 6 bases lay in between. The CDR3 sequence is 13 residues long.

The chain uses TRBV15 and TRBJ1-1; tentative D call: TRBD1 (5 bases). This CDR3 has 14 amino acids. Germline CDR1 and CDR2: LNHNV and YYDKDF (reference sequence). V lost 0 bases to trimming and J lost 10 bases, with 15 bases between them. The CDR3 sequence: CATSRDVGQSGAFF. Here the CDR3 DNA reads TGTGCCACCAGCAGAGATGTGGGGCAGTCAGGAGCTTTCTTT.

CDR3 nucleotide sequence: TGTGCCAGCAGCTTAGGGGCCAAGTGGACTGAAGCTTTCTTT. Protein sequence: CASSLGAKWTEAFF. The chain combines TRBV7-2 with TRBJ1-1; unclear D gene. The V gene lost 1 base and the J gene lost 5 bases, with 11 bases spanning the gap. The CDR3 has 14 residues. The germline CDR1 and CDR2 sequences are SGHTA and FQGNSA.

This clone appeared once. At one end the junction does not follow the germline gene, possibly because of a read error. The genes are TRBV7-7 and TRBJ2-2; unclear D gene. CDR1 is SSHAT, CDR2 FNYEAQ, per germline (reference sequence). The CDR3 consists of 12 residues. The CDR3: CASSLPVGELFF. The CDR3 nucleotides read TGTGCTAGCAGCCTCCCGGTCGGGGAGCTGTTTTTT.

The rearrangement joins TRBV2 to TRBJ2-7; TRBD2 aligns across 10 bases. The CDR3 runs 15 residues. The J segment lost 3 bases and the V segment lost 2 bases, leaving 4 bases of the junction unmatched. Germline V lookup: CDR1 SNHLY, CDR2 FYNNEI. The CDR3 region is CASSETSGMNYEQYF. The CDR3 DNA sequence: TGTGCCAGCAGTGAAACTAGCGGGATGAACTACGAGCAGTACTTC.

V and J are TRBV10-1 and TRBJ1-5; no reliable D call. There are 11 residues in the CDR3. The V gene lost 6 bases and the J gene lost 8 bases, with 8 bases spanning the gap. Germline V gene sequence: CDR1 WNHNN, CDR2 SYGVQD (reference sequence). CDR3 sequence: CASRAREPQHF. Here the CDR3 DNA reads TGCGCCAGCAGGGCAAGGGAGCCCCAGCATTTT.

V and J are TRBV28 and TRBJ2-7, with TRBD1 matching over 8 bases. Looked up from germline, CDR1 is MDHEN and CDR2 is SYDVKM. The CDR3 is made up of 15 amino acids. V shed 6 bases, J shed 5 bases, and the junction held 12 bases outside the gene matches. CDR3 bases: TGTGCCAGCAGGCCCGCCCGAGCAGGGGGCGACGAGCAGTACTTC. It yields the protein CASRPARAGGDEQYF.

V usage is TRBV14 and J usage is TRBJ1-6; tentatively, D is TRBD1 (6 bases). Germline CDR1 is SGHDN and CDR2 is FVKESK. This CDR3 spans 15 amino acids. With 4 bases removed from V and 10 bases from J, the gap between germline ends came to 17 bases. The CDR3 bases are TGTGCCAGCAGCCCCCGGGGGGCCGGCGCCTCACCCCTCCACTTT. This encodes CASSPRGAGASPLHF.

The V gene is TRBV12-3 or TRBV12-4, the J gene TRBJ2-1; TRBD1 agrees at 9 bases. Unmatched junction bases numbered 9, after V lost 6 bases and J lost 15 bases. This CDR3 contains 12 residues. The CDR3 is CASRVRTGDGFF. The CDR3 DNA sequence: TGTGCCAGCAGGGTCCGGACAGGGGATGGGTTCTTC.

The CDR3 coding sequence is TGTGCCTGGAGTGTGGTCAGGGCCCACGAGCAGTACTTC. This encodes CAWSVVRAHEQYF. The V call is TRBV30, the J call TRBJ2-7; D may be TRBD1 (5 bases). The CDR3 sequence is 13 residues long. V lost 0 bases and J 5 bases, leaving 11 bases between the germline ends. Per germline, CDR1 GTSNPN and CDR2 SVGIG (reference sequence).

The chain employs TRBV28 and TRBJ1-2; 8 nucleotides match TRBD1. V lost 5 bases and J lost 6; bases outside the gene matches: 8. The CDR3 has 14 residues. CDR1 and CDR2 (germline): MDHEN, SYDVKM. The CDR3 protein is CASSLTLQGDGYTF. CDR3 nucleotide sequence: TGTGCCAGCAGTCTCACTTTACAGGGGGATGGCTACACCTTC.

The rearrangement links TRBV25-1 to TRBJ2-1, with 13 bases identical to TRBD2. CDR3 size: 18 residues. Trimming took 4 bases from V and 6 from J; bases not matched to a gene: 12. In germline, CDR1 is MGHDK, CDR2 SYGVNS. For the CDR3, the DNA is TGTGCCAGCAGTGTACCGAGGACTAGCGGGAGAGTGGGCAATGAGCAGTTCTTC. It translates to CASSVPRTSGRVGNEQFF.

The V call is TRBV5-1, the J call TRBJ2-3, with a tentative D call TRBD1 (5 bases). Germline loops: CDR1 SGHRS, CDR2 YFSETQ. The CDR3 totals 14 residues. V was cut by 2 bases and J by 4 bases, with 11 bases left in between. DNA of the CDR3: TGCGCCAGCAGCTTCGGCAGGGTAGCAGATACGCAGTATTTT. It specifies CASSFGRVADTQYF.

V usage is TRBV5-1 and J usage is TRBJ1-2; 8 bases match TRBD1. V shed 0 bases and J 4 bases; nucleotides not matched to a gene: 11. The CDR3 is 17 amino acids. Germline-derived CDR1 and CDR2 are SGHRS and YFSETQ. CDR3 region: CASSLVWQGAKGYGYTF. The CDR3 bases are TGCGCCAGCAGCTTGGTGTGGCAGGGGGCTAAAGGCTATGGCTACACCTTC.

The rearrangement joins TRBV19 to TRBJ1-4, with TRBD1 as a possible D gene (6 bases). There are 15 residues in the CDR3. Trimming took 6 bases from V and 5 from J, leaving 16 bases between them. Germline CDR1 is LNHDA and CDR2 is SQIVND (reference sequence). CDR3 bases: TGTGCCAGTAGACGGGCAGGGGCCGCCAATGAAAAACTGTTTTTT. Translation gives CASRRAGAANEKLFF. The full variable domain, with the rest looked up from reference TRBV19 and TRBJ1-4, is DGGITQSPKYLFRKEGQNVTLSCEQNLNHDAMYWYRQDPGQGLRLIYYSQIVNDFQKGDIAEGYSVSREKKESFPLTVTSAQKNPTAFYLCASRRAGAANEKLFFGSGTQLSVL.

The gene calls are TRBV4-1 and TRBJ1-6; 7 nucleotides match TRBD1. This CDR3 has 17 residues. Per the germline V gene, CDR1 is MGHRA and CDR2 is YSYEKL. V lost 0 bases to trimming and J lost 0 bases; unmatched junction nucleotides: 2. The CDR3 DNA reads TGCGCCAGCAGCCAAGAAGGGACAGTCTCCTATAATTCACCCCTCCACTTT. Residues: CASSQEGTVSYNSPLHF.

The chain recombines TRBV7-9 with TRBJ2-7; D is possibly TRBD1 (5 bases). Germline V gene data show CDR1 as SEHNR and CDR2 as FQNEAQ (reference sequence). V lost 5 bases, J lost 1 base, and 6 bases lay in between. The CDR3 is 12 residues long. CDR3 amino acids: CASSTGSYEQYF. The CDR3 DNA reads as TGTGCCAGCAGCACAGGATCCTACGAGCAGTACTTC.

The chain is built from TRBV12-3 or TRBV12-4 and TRBJ2-7; D ambiguous. The CDR3 sequence is 13 residues long. With 6 bases removed from V and 2 bases from J, the gap between germline ends came to 11 bases. This chain's CDR3 is CASSPMGAYEQYF. CDR3 DNA: TGTGCCAGCAGCCCCATGGGTGCCTACGAGCAGTACTTC.

The gene calls are TRBV7-2 and TRBJ2-1; perhaps TRBD1 as D (5 bases). Trimming took off 5 bases at V and 0 bases at J, with 14 bases between the two ends. Germline V gene lookup returns CDR1 SGHTA and CDR2 FQGNSA. The CDR3 extends over 16 amino acids. Here the CDR3 DNA reads TGTGCCAGCAGCGACACAGGCGCGCGCTCCTACAATGAGCAGTTCTTC. Translation gives CASSDTGARSYNEQFF.

The J gene is TRBJ1-2, the V gene TRBV5-4, with D unresolved. The CDR3 covers 14 residues. CDR1 SGHNT and CDR2 YYREEE come from the germline V gene (reference sequence). Between the trimmed V and J ends, which lost 0 bases and 8 bases, there was a span of 14 bases. Here the CDR3 DNA reads TGTGCCAGCAGCTTGGGCGCAGGCCAGGAGGGCTACACCTTC. Amino acid sequence: CASSLGAGQEGYTF.